One TCR beta chain is described in this entry. Its antigen is not identified. Assay: immunoSEQ multiplex PCR; the TCRdb copy retains only in-frame clones and omits some. The data show 60,000 to 65,000 clones, about 95% seen once. The CDR3 has 16 amino acids. Germline CDR1 reads SGHRS; CDR2 reads YFSETQ. Trimming at V came to 2 bases and at J to 2 bases, leaving 10 bases not matched to a gene. The data were taken from a study of cytomegalovirus exposure and HLA in healthy donors. Study details: Later, an analysis reported that the roughly 120 validation repertoires had used the same platform as the approximately 670 first-cohort repertoires. Study-level findings and limits: A list of 150 to 200 TCR beta chains associated with cytomegalovirus was given. Many donors carried some public TCRs, although rarity characterized most TCR sequences.

Separate from the roughly 670-subject first cohort, the 120-subject validation cohort was the one that the donors belonged to. The origin of this receptor is a woman aged 18-30 years in good health and CMV-seronegative. Sequenced sample: PBMCs. The chain combines TRBV5-1 with TRBJ2-7; 7 bases agree with TRBD1. CDR3 in DNA: TGCGCCAGCAGCTTTCGCCCCGACAGGGCCACCTACGAGCAGTACTTC. This codes for CASSFRPDRATYEQYF. Together with reference TRBV5-1 and TRBJ2-7, the CDR3 gives the full variable domain: KAGVTQTPRYLIKTRGQQVTLSCSPISGHRSVSWYQQTPGQGLQFLFEYFSETQRNKGNFPGRFSGRQFSNSRSEMNVSTLELGDSALYLCASSFRPDRATYEQYFGPGTRLTVT.